This T cell receptor beta chain appears in the sequencing data of a study of blood T cell repertoires in COVID-19. Some clones are missing from TCRdb's copy, which holds only in-frame ones; the method was immunoSEQ multiplex PCR. The data contain some 30,000 clones, more than 70% of them singletons. This clone showed up just a few times. J lost 5 bases, V lost 4 bases, and 6 bases had no gene match. CDR1 and CDR2 from the germline V gene are SGHDN and FVKESK. This CDR3 has 14 amino acids. Material for sequencing was peripheral blood. V and J are TRBV14 and TRBJ1-2; 8 bases are a match to TRBD1. The sequence came from a human donor in a cohort sampled during active COVID-19. CDR3 coding DNA: TGTGCCAGCAGCCCCACCCGGACAGGGTATGGCTACACCTTC. This sequence encodes CASSPTRTGYGYTF. Variable domain in full (rest from reference TRBV14 and TRBJ1-2): EAGVTQFPSHSVIEKGQTVTLRCDPISGHDNLYWYRRVMGKEIKFLLHFVKESKQDESGMPNNRFLAERTGGTYSTLKVQPAELEDSGVYFCASSPTRTGYGYTFGSGTRLTVV.